These 21 T cell receptor beta chains share one sample of origin, sequenced in a study of blood T cells in healthy people across ages (dated by TCRdb to the mid-2010s). The receptor library was made with 5' RACE. For sequencing, an Illumina HiSeq 2500 was employed. A second PCR of about 7 to 12 cycles was run with a J-beta primer mix and a sample-barcoded 5' primer. The public reads were quality trimmed at Q25 with fastp and then assembled into clones with MiXCR by TCRdb, keeping productive beta chains. Entries that share a CDR3 protein sequence are merged under the most common genes and DNA. This sample has 850,000 or so distinct CDR3 sequences in its table, and more than 25% of those were observed once. Of the sample, 17% is held by the ten largest clones. The specimen sequenced was blood. These receptors came from an elderly woman in good health.

With regard to this clonotype: A much larger clone lies one base from this, so it may be a read error. The chain combines TRBV6-1 with TRBJ2-7, with D uncertain. Trimming removed 3 bases at V and 6 bases at J, with 9 bases between. The germline gives CDR1 MNHNS, CDR2 SASEGT. CDR3 length: 12 amino acids. In DNA, the CDR3 is TGTGCCAGCAGTGATAAATACTGCGAGCAGTACTTC. This translates into CASSDKYCEQYF.

This clonotype was detected many times. The chain links TRBV20-1 to TRBJ1-5; 7 bases agree with TRBD1. CDR3 size: 17 residues. CDR1 and CDR2 (germline): DFQATT, SNEGSKA (reference sequence). J was trimmed by 0 bases and V by 1 base; bases with no gene match: 9. The CDR3 loop is CSARGRGTVYSNQPQHF. CDR3 bases: TGCAGTGCTAGAGGGAGGGGGACAGTCTATAGCAATCAGCCCCAGCATTTT.

In this sample, this clonotype turned up a few times. The rearrangement links TRBV5-8 to TRBJ1-4; no clear D. V shed 4 bases and J shed 0 bases, with 10 bases lying between them. The CDR3 spans 15 residues. The germline CDR1 and CDR2 sequences are SGHTS and YDEGEE. In nucleotides, the CDR3 is TGTGCCAGCAGCGGCGGGGAGTCAACTAATGAAAAACTGTTTTTT. Protein: CASSGGESTNEKLFF.

Turning to this clonotype: Just one base apart from a much larger clone, this may be a read error. The chain recombines TRBV29-1 with TRBJ2-3, with 7 bases that match TRBD1. CDR1 and CDR2 from the germline V gene are SQVTM and ANQGSEA. The junction had 7 bases not matched to a gene; V was cut back by 8 bases and J by 2 bases. This CDR3 is built from 13 residues. CDR3 nucleotide sequence: TGCAGCATCAGGGGGACAGTCACAGATACGCAGTATTTT. Translation gives CSIRGTVTDTQYF.

The genes are TRBV3-1 and TRBJ1-1; D unclear. The CDR3 sequence is 15 residues long. Germline V CDR1 and CDR2: LGHDT, YNNKEL (reference sequence). Between the trimmed V and J ends, which lost 1 base and 0 bases, there was a span of 9 bases. The CDR3 region has the DNA TGTGCCAGCAGCCAAGTGTTAAGGATGAACACTGAAGCTTTCTTT. It yields the protein CASSQVLRMNTEAFF.

A few counts support this clonotype. This chain links TRBV6-6 with TRBJ1-1; D remains unclear. The CDR3 has 15 residues. The germline gives CDR1 MNHNY, CDR2 SVGAGI (reference sequence). Trimming removed 5 bases from V and 5 bases from J, with 18 bases in between. The CDR3 reads CASSMRSRMGTEAFF. The CDR3 nucleotides are TGTGCCAGCAGTATGAGGTCCCGAATGGGGACTGAAGCTTTCTTT.

In its sample, this clonotype was seen a few times. A much larger clone lies one base from this, so it may be a read error. The chain has TRBV4-3 and TRBJ2-3, with 10 bases that match TRBD1. The CDR3 consists of 18 residues. CDR1 and CDR2 from the germline V gene are LGHNA and YSLEER. The V segment lost 4 bases and the J segment 3 bases; nucleotides outside the gene matches: 13. The CDR3 coding sequence is TGCGCCAGCAGCCGGGGACGCCCAGGGACAGGGGAGACAGATACGCAGTATTTT. Translation gives CASSRGRPGTGETDTQYF.

In its sample, this clonotype was seen many times. The chain carries TRBV9 and TRBJ1-1; TRBD1 agrees at 8 bases. V lost 3 bases, J lost 8 bases, and 12 bases stayed unmatched. CDR1 SGDLS and CDR2 YYNGEE come from the germline V gene. The CDR3 covers 15 residues. Written as DNA, the CDR3 is TGTGCCAGCAGCGCGCCCGTTCCGGGACAGGCGGAAGCTTTCTTT. This translates into CASSAPVPGQAEAFF.

The rearrangement uses TRBV18 and TRBJ2-1; D is perhaps TRBD2 (6 bases). The V gene's germline CDR1 is KGHSH and CDR2 LQKENI. V gave up 1 base and J gave up 6 bases, with 13 bases separating them. The CDR3 length is 15 residues. The CDR3 sequence is CASSPRRASVNEQFF. The CDR3 nucleotides are TGTGCCAGCTCACCACGTCGGGCTAGCGTCAATGAGCAGTTCTTC.

This clonotype has a count of ten or more. V and J are TRBV29-1 and TRBJ1-2; no reliable D call. The CDR3 is 13 amino acids. The V end lost 4 bases, the J end lost 1 base, and 10 bases lay between the germline ends. CDR1 is SQVTM, CDR2 ANQGSEA, per germline. Here the CDR3 reads CSVVKGVNYGYTF. In DNA form, the CDR3 reads TGCAGCGTTGTCAAAGGTGTTAACTATGGCTACACCTTC. The variable domain in full, with the rest retrieved from reference TRBV29-1 and TRBJ1-2, is SAVISQKPSRDICQRGTSLTIQCQVDSQVTMMFWYRQQPGQSLTLIATANQGSEATYESGFVIDKFPISRPNLTFSTLTVSNMSPEDSSIYLCSVVKGVNYGYTFGSGTRLTVV.

In this sample, this clonotype turned up many times. This chain uses TRBV7-2 with TRBJ2-7, with 9 bases lining up with TRBD1. Germline CDR1 and CDR2: SGHTA and FQGNSA. CDR3 length: 15 amino acids. V lost 5 bases to trimming and J lost 3 bases; unmatched junction nucleotides: 8. CDR3 nucleotide sequence: TGTGCCAGCAGCATCGACAGGGGGGTTTACTACGAGCAGTACTTC. Its translation: CASSIDRGVYYEQYF.

In its sample, this clonotype was seen many times. The rearrangement links TRBV20-1 to TRBJ2-7, with D tentatively TRBD1 (5 bases). CDR1 is DFQATT, CDR2 SNEGSKA, per germline (reference sequence). CDR3 length: 12 amino acids. V was pared by 3 bases and J by 3 bases, with 9 bases between. CDR3 bases: TGCAGTGCTAGTCTGACAGACTACGAGCAGTACTTC. Translating gives CSASLTDYEQYF.

This clonotype was seen many times. This sequence joins TRBV21-1 and TRBJ2-2. TRBV21-1 constitutes a pseudogene. This CDR3 region has 15 residues. For the CDR3, the DNA is TGTGCCAGCACCACCCGACGAAGGCGAACCGGGGAGCTGTTTTTT. This encodes CASTTRRRRTGELFF.

Regarding this clonotype: Being one base from a much bigger clone, this may be a read error. This chain connects TRBV20-1 to TRBJ2-5, with 12 bases aligning to TRBD1. Germline CDR1 is DFQATT and CDR2 is SNEGSKA (reference sequence). This CDR3 is 15 amino acids long. The CDR3 DNA is TGCAGCCGTTTGGTATGGGACAGGGGGCTATCGGAGCAGTACTTC. Protein product: CSRLVWDRGLSEQYF.

In its sample, this clonotype was seen many times. V usage is TRBV7-2 and J usage is TRBJ1-6, with D hard to call. Looked up from germline, CDR1 is SGHTA and CDR2 is FQGNSA. The CDR3 is made up of 14 amino acids. Trimming cost V 2 bases and J 8 bases, with 10 bases left between them. CDR3 sequence: CASSLSARDSPLHF. The CDR3 nucleotides are TGTGCCAGCAGCTTAAGTGCCCGGGATTCACCCCTCCACTTT.

This clonotype was seen a few times. This clone may be a read error of a much larger clone one base away. The chain employs TRBV20-1 and TRBJ2-5; 9 nucleotides align to TRBD2. Trimming removed 6 bases from V and 11 bases from J; junction bases left unmatched: 22. There are 16 residues in the CDR3. Looked up from germline, CDR1 is DFQATT and CDR2 is SNEGSKA (reference sequence). The CDR3 DNA reads as TGCAGTGCCCCGAGTAAGGGAGCGGGGGGTGGAAATGAGCAGTACTTC. The encoded protein is CSAPSKGAGGGNEQYF.

This clonotype came up a few times. The rearrangement links TRBV4-2 to TRBJ1-4, with D unresolved. Looked up from germline, CDR1 is LGHNA and CDR2 is YNFKEQ. Trimming cost V 0 bases and J 3 bases, with 11 bases left between them. CDR3 size: 16 residues. This CDR3 reads CASSQEYRVSNEKLFF. The CDR3, as DNA: TGTGCCAGCAGCCAAGAATATCGAGTTTCTAATGAAAAACTGTTTTTT.

The genes are TRBV20-1 and TRBJ1-1; 11 bases map to TRBD1. CDR3 size: 16 residues. Germline CDR1 and CDR2: DFQATT and SNEGSKA (reference sequence). The junction had 6 bases not matched to a gene; V was cut back by 2 bases and J by 1 base. This CDR3 reads CSARPGQGEGNTEAFF. The CDR3 bases are TGCAGTGCTAGACCGGGACAGGGGGAAGGGAACACTGAAGCTTTCTTT.

The rearrangement links TRBV6-5 to TRBJ2-3; D not resolved. Germline-derived CDR1 and CDR2 are MNHEY and SVGAGI. The CDR3 contains 15 residues. The V end was cut by 2 bases, the J end by 0 bases, with 9 bases between. In DNA form, the CDR3 reads TGTGCCAGCAGTTACGAGGCACTTAGCACAGATACGCAGTATTTT. Translation: CASSYEALSTDTQYF.

V usage is TRBV4-3 and J usage is TRBJ2-7; possible D gene TRBD1, 6 bases. The V end was cut by 0 bases, the J end by 7 bases, with 13 bases between. Germline assignment: CDR1 LGHNA and CDR2 YSLEER. CDR3 length equals 14 residues. The CDR3 loop reads CASSQDTGFDEQYF. The CDR3 DNA follows: TGCGCCAGCAGCCAAGATACAGGGTTTGATGAGCAGTACTTC.

This clonotype showed up many times. The CDR3 region is CASSQRQGRDTQYF. CDR3 sequence (DNA): TGTGCCAGCAGCCAAAGACAGGGGAGGGATACGCAGTATTTT. J is TRBJ2-3 and V is TRBV7-9, with 8 nucleotides matching TRBD1. Trimming cost V 5 bases and J 6 bases; bases outside gene matches: 7. Germline V CDR1 and CDR2: SEHNR, FQNEAQ (reference sequence). The CDR3 is 14 amino acids.